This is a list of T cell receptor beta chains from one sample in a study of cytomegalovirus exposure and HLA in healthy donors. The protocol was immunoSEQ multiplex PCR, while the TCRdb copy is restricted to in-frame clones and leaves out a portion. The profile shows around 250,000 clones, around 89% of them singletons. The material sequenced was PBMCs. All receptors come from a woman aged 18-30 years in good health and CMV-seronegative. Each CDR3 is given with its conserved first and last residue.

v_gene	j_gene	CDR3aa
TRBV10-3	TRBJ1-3	CAISGRVDGNTIYF
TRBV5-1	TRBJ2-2	CASSPGNTGELFF
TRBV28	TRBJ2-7	CASRAGQYF
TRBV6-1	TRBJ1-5	CASSFSGDRSQPQHF
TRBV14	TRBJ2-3	CASSQDEGTGSTDTQYF
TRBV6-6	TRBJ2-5	CASSLTSGGETQYF
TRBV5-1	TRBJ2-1	CASSSESGGLAYNEQFF
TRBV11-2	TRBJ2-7	CASGVTYEQYF
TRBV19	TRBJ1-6	CASGQRLTYNSPLHF
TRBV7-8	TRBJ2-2	CASRTPGTSGDTGELFF
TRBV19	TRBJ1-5	CASSMERGLQPQHF
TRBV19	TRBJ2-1	CASSRDREGRGEQFF
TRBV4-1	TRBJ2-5	CASSQDDSQETQYF
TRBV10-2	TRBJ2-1	CASIRSLGSYNEQFF